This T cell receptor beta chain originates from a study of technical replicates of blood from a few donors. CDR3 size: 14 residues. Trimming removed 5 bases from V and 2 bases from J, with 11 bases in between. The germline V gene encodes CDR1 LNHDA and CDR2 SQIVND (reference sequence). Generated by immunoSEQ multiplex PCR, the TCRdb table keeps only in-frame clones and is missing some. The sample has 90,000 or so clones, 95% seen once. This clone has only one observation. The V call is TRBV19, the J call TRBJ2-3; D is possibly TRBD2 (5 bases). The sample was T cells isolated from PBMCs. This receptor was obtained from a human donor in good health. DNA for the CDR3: TGTGCCAGTAGTCTCGGGGAGCTCACAGATACGCAGTATTTT. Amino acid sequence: CASSLGELTDTQYF.